The 9 T cell receptor beta chains below come from one sample, sequenced in a study of regulatory T cells in long-lasting Graves disease. Relying on iRepertoire HTBI primers and Arm-PCR of CDR3 regions, the team built TCR beta libraries. TCRdb re-analysed the multiplex PCR reads in MiXCR, keeping a single row per CDR3 protein. Of about 430,000 distinct CDR3 sequences in the sample, roughly 23% were seen once. Time point described: persistent/refractory GD, antithyroid drugs over 5 years with positive TRAb. PBMC RNA served as the TCR library source. Source: peripheral blood mononuclear cells (PBMCs), taken when the disease was refractory, from a patient treated with antithyroid drugs. The receptors were sampled from a female donor with Graves disease.

This clonotype has a count of ten or more. V gene TRBV6-5 combines with J gene TRBJ1-4, with a weak D call TRBD1 (5 bases). This CDR3 is 12 amino acids long. Germline CDR1 MNHEY, CDR2 SVGAGI. Trimming removed 3 bases from V and 8 bases from J, with 7 bases in between. CDR3 in amino acids: CASSYAGEKLFF. The DNA for the CDR3 is TGTGCCAGCAGTTATGCAGGGGAAAAACTGTTTTTT.

This clonotype appeared many times. The chain is built from TRBV5-5 and TRBJ1-2, with TRBD1 identical over 8 bases. Germline CDR1 is SGHKS and CDR2 is YYEKEE (reference sequence). This CDR3 is 14 amino acids long. The junction had 10 bases not matched to a gene; V was cut back by 4 bases and J by 8 bases. CDR3 DNA sequence: TGTGCCAGCAGCCCGGAGGACAGGGTTCGAGGCTACACCTTC. This gives the protein CASSPEDRVRGYTF. Drawing the rest from reference TRBV5-5 and TRBJ1-2, the complete variable domain is DAGVTQSPTHLIKTRGQQVTLRCSPISGHKSVSWYQQVLGQGPQFIFQYYEKEERGRGNFPDRFSARQFPNYSSELNVNALLLGDSALYLCASSPEDRVRGYTFGSGTRLTVV.

Comments on this clonotype: Its ends do not fully match the called genes, so a read error is possible. V gene TRBV5-5 combines with J gene TRBJ2-7; possible D gene TRBD1, 6 bases. Germline V gene sequence: CDR1 SGHKS, CDR2 YYEKEE (reference sequence). The CDR3 has 12 residues. CDR3 bases: TGCGCCAGCAGCCAACAGGGCAGGGAGCAGTACTTC. This codes for CASSQQGREQYF.

The sample holds a few counts of this clonotype. The chain recombines TRBV7-2 with TRBJ1-2; 7 bases match TRBD1. The J segment lost 2 bases and the V segment lost 2 bases, leaving 5 bases of the junction unmatched. The CDR3 runs 15 residues. Looked up from germline, CDR1 is SGHTA and CDR2 is FQGNSA. The chain's CDR3 is CASSLSGGQNYGYTF. The CDR3, as DNA: TGTGCCAGCAGCTTAAGCGGGGGACAGAACTATGGCTACACCTTC.

This clonotype was seen many times. V and J are TRBV18 and TRBJ1-1; D unresolved. V shed 3 bases and J shed 1 base, with 9 bases lying between them. This CDR3 has 14 amino acids. Germline assignment: CDR1 KGHSH and CDR2 LQKENI. The CDR3 here is CASSPRETNTEAFF. DNA for the CDR3: TGTGCCAGCTCACCGCGGGAAACGAACACTGAAGCTTTCTTT.

This clonotype was detected ten times or more. The genes are TRBV6-1 and TRBJ1-1, with D possibly matching TRBD1 (5 bases). Per germline, CDR1 MNHNS and CDR2 SASEGT. This CDR3 comprises 13 residues. V dropped 10 bases and J dropped 0 bases, with 12 bases sitting between them. The CDR3: CANRDRLNTEAFF. In nucleotides, the CDR3 is TGTGCCAATCGAGACAGATTGAACACTGAAGCTTTCTTT.

This clonotype has ten or more counts. V is TRBV2 and J is TRBJ1-5; no definite D call. The germline V and J ends were trimmed by 10 bases and 3 bases, with 16 bases remaining between them. The CDR3 contains 14 residues. CDR1 is SNHLY, CDR2 FYNNEI, per germline. CDR3 nucleotide sequence: TGTGCCACCCAGCTGGCAGAACCCAATCAGCCCCAGCATTTT. It is translated as CATQLAEPNQPQHF.

This clonotype was picked up one time. A much larger clone lies one base from this, so it may be a read error. The chain links TRBV10-3 to TRBJ2-7; D might be TRBD2 (6 bases). The V gene's germline CDR1 is ENHRY and CDR2 SYGVKD. Trimming pared 2 bases from V and 2 bases from J, leaving 16 bases between. The CDR3 is 16 residues long. CDR3 loop: CAISEPRVGGPYEQYF. The CDR3 bases are TGTGCCATCAGTGAGCCGCGCGTGGGAGGTCCCTACGAGCAGTACTTC.

This clonotype was counted ten times or more. The chain employs TRBV12-3 or TRBV12-4 and TRBJ1-5; D gene uncertain. Trimming removed 6 bases at V and 6 bases at J, with 9 bases between. This CDR3 region has 12 residues. CDR3 DNA sequence: TGTGCCAGCAGAACAACGAGTCAGCCCCAGCATTTT. Residues: CASRTTSQPQHF.